Listed below are T cell receptor beta chains from one sample, sequenced in a study of blood T cell repertoires in COVID-19. Clones were read by immunoSEQ multiplex PCR, and TCRdb kept only the in-frame ones, dropping some. The table has roughly 440,000 clones, about 91% seen once. The sequencing input was peripheral blood. These receptors were taken from a woman in her forties or fifties with COVID-19, enrolled during active disease. CDR3s include the opening cysteine and the closing phenylalanine or tryptophan. The order of the fields is D gene, V gene, J gene, clone size, CDR3 protein, CDR3 DNA. The D gene is left open where the match is weak. A row's size may be missing; if present it is once, few, many or a size class.

D: .; V: TRBV2; J: TRBJ2-7; size: .; CDR3: CASRESYEQYF; DNA: TGTGCCAGCAGGGAGTCCTACGAGCAGTACTTC
D: .; V: TRBV4-1; J: TRBJ2-7; size: .; CDR3: CASSQVGHTYEQYF; DNA: TGCGCCAGCAGCCAAGTGGGGCATACCTACGAGCAGTACTTC
D: .; V: TRBV19; J: TRBJ1-1; size: few; CDR3: CASSEKRTEAFF; DNA: TGTGCCAGTAGTGAGAAACGCACTGAAGCTTTCTTT
D: .; V: TRBV10-3; J: TRBJ1-5; size: few; CDR3: CAISEAGDGNQPQHF; DNA: TGTGCCATCAGTGAGGCAGGGGACGGCAATCAGCCCCAGCATTTT
D: .; V: TRBV7-8; J: TRBJ2-2; size: .; CDR3: CASSQSRGNTGELFF; DNA: TGTGCCAGCAGCCAGTCCAGGGGAAACACCGGGGAGCTGTTTTTT
D: TRBD1; V: TRBV7-9; J: TRBJ2-7; size: .; CDR3: CASSLAQGRQYF; DNA: TGTGCCAGCAGCTTAGCACAGGGGCGCCAGTACTTC
D: .; V: TRBV6-5; J: TRBJ2-1; size: .; CDR3: CASRQGGPYNEQFF; DNA: TGTGCCAGCAGGCAAGGGGGACCCTACAATGAGCAGTTCTTC
D: .; V: TRBV4-1; J: TRBJ1-1; size: .; CDR3: CASSRPTGLTEAFF; DNA: TGCGCCAGCAGCCGACCGACAGGACTCACTGAAGCTTTCTTT
D: .; V: TRBV6-5; J: TRBJ2-7; size: .; CDR3: CASRTGEAYEQYF; DNA: TGTGCCAGCAGAACAGGGGAGGCCTACGAGCAGTACTTC
D: TRBD1; V: TRBV19; J: TRBJ1-2; size: .; CDR3: CASSVGQGVFNYGYTF; DNA: TGTGCCAGTAGCGTCGGACAGGGCGTCTTTAACTATGGCTACACCTTC
D: .; V: TRBV7-9; J: TRBJ1-2; size: .; CDR3: CASPDRIYGYTF; DNA: TGTGCCAGCCCCGACAGGATCTATGGCTACACCTTC
D: .; V: TRBV5-1; J: TRBJ2-2; size: few; CDR3: CASSLEGANTGELFF; DNA: TGCGCCAGCAGCTTGGAGGGGGCGAACACCGGGGAGCTGTTTTTT
D: .; V: TRBV6-5; J: TRBJ2-7; size: .; CDR3: CASSSSPTGVVPSF; DNA: TGTGCCAGCAGTTCCAGCCCTACGGGGGTAGTACCCTCCTTC
D: .; V: TRBV2; J: TRBJ2-7; size: .; CDR3: CASRGSYEQYF; DNA: TGTGCCAGCCGGGGTAGCTACGAGCAGTACTTC
D: TRBD2; V: TRBV5-4; J: TRBJ2-2; size: few; CDR3: CASSSERGGNTGELFF; DNA: TGTGCCAGCAGCTCCGAGCGGGGGGGAAACACCGGGGAGCTGTTTTTT
D: .; V: TRBV18; J: TRBJ2-5; size: .; CDR3: CASSPPWTGKETQYF; DNA: TGTGCCAGCTCGCCACCTTGGACTGGCAAAGAGACCCAGTACTTC
D: .; V: TRBV6-5; J: TRBJ1-6; size: .; CDR3: CASSSHMGLDNSPLHF; DNA: TGTGCCAGCAGTTCACACATGGGACTTGATAATTCACCCCTCCACTTT
D: TRBD2; V: TRBV9; J: TRBJ2-1; size: once; CDR3: CASSVFSGGAVGEQFF; DNA: TGTGCCAGCAGCGTTTTCAGCGGGGGGGCCGTGGGTGAGCAGTTCTTC
D: .; V: TRBV9; J: TRBJ1-6; size: .; CDR3: CASSEAGRSPLHF; DNA: TGTGCCAGCAGCGAGGCAGGCAGGTCACCCCTCCACTTT
D: .; V: TRBV11-3; J: TRBJ2-1; size: .; CDR3: CASSLTGANEQFF; DNA: TGTGCCAGCAGCTTAACAGGTGCTAATGAGCAGTTCTTC
D: .; V: TRBV28; J: TRBJ1-1; size: few; CDR3: CASSPDRSTEAFF; DNA: TGTGCCAGCAGCCCTGATCGGTCCACTGAAGCTTTCTTT
D: TRBD2; V: TRBV3-1/TRBV3-2; J: TRBJ2-5; size: .; CDR3: CASSQGGGAGTQYF; DNA: TGTGCCAGCAGCCAAGGCGGGGGGGCCGGGACCCAGTACTTC
D: TRBD2; V: TRBV3-1/TRBV3-2; J: TRBJ2-1; size: .; CDR3: CASSPGGAALYEQFF; DNA: TGTGCCAGCAGCCCCGGGGGGGCCGCGTTGTACGAGCAGTTCTTC
D: .; V: TRBV7-2; J: TRBJ1-2; size: few; CDR3: CASSPHAQGTFSYTF; DNA: TGTGCCAGCAGCCCCCACGCCCAGGGGACATTTAGCTACACCTTC
D: .; V: TRBV7-9; J: TRBJ2-1; size: .; CDR3: CASSLTVNEQFF; DNA: TGTGCCAGCAGCCTCACAGTAAATGAGCAGTTCTTC
D: TRBD2; V: TRBV30; J: TRBJ2-1; size: once; CDR3: CAWSVSGGALSAYNEQFF; DNA: TGTGCCTGGAGTGTATCCGGGGGGGCCTTAAGCGCCTACAATGAGCAGTTCTTC
D: .; V: TRBV5-1; J: TRBJ2-7; size: .; CDR3: CASSQGVEQYF; DNA: TGCGCCAGCAGCCAGGGTGTCGAGCAGTACTTC
D: .; V: TRBV3-1/TRBV3-2; J: TRBJ2-2; size: .; CDR3: CASSRVGAGELFF; DNA: TGTGCCAGCAGCCGAGTCGGGGCCGGGGAGCTGTTTTTT
D: .; V: TRBV12-3/TRBV12-4; J: TRBJ1-2; size: .; CDR3: CASSLGPNYGYTF; DNA: TGTGCCAGCAGTTTAGGGCCCAACTATGGCTACACCTTC
D: .; V: TRBV19; J: TRBJ1-1; size: .; CDR3: CASSISGSNTEAFF; DNA: TGTGCCAGTAGTATTTCAGGGTCGAACACTGAAGCTTTCTTT
D: .; V: TRBV6-4; J: TRBJ2-1; size: .; CDR3: CASSRERNNEQFF; DNA: TGTGCCAGCAGCCGAGAGCGGAACAATGAGCAGTTCTTC
D: .; V: TRBV9; J: TRBJ1-6; size: .; CDR3: CASSVSPRVGYNSPLHF; DNA: TGTGCCAGCAGCGTATCCCCGCGGGTAGGTTATAATTCACCCCTCCACTTT
D: .; V: TRBV11-1; J: TRBJ1-3; size: few; CDR3: CASSLRGTTNTIYF; DNA: TGTGCCAGCAGCTTGAGAGGAACCACAAACACCATATATTTT
D: TRBD1; V: TRBV9; J: TRBJ2-1; size: once; CDR3: CASSDVTGLPLNEQFF; DNA: TGTGCCAGCAGCGACGTGACAGGGTTGCCCCTTAATGAGCAGTTCTTC
D: .; V: TRBV28; J: TRBJ2-3; size: .; CDR3: CASSSGQYTDTQYF; DNA: TGTGCCAGCAGTTCCGGACAGTACACAGATACGCAGTATTTT
D: .; V: TRBV27; J: TRBJ2-3; size: .; CDR3: CASSSPGSRGTDTQYF; DNA: TGTGCCAGCAGTTCCCCAGGGAGCCGGGGGACAGATACGCAGTATTTT
D: .; V: TRBV29-1; J: TRBJ1-4; size: .; CDR3: CSVARGTGTEFF; DNA: .
D: .; V: TRBV12-3/TRBV12-4; J: TRBJ1-1; size: few; CDR3: CASSLQGTEAFF; DNA: TGTGCCAGCAGTTTACAGGGGACTGAAGCTTTCTTT
D: .; V: TRBV2; J: TRBJ2-1; size: few; CDR3: CASKMDRNNEQFF; DNA: TGTGCCAGCAAAATGGACAGAAACAATGAGCAGTTCTTC
D: TRBD2; V: TRBV11-2; J: TRBJ2-3; size: .; CDR3: CASSLVRGTTDTQYF; DNA: TGTGCCAGCAGCTTAGTGCGGGGGACCACAGATACGCAGTATTTT
D: .; V: TRBV12-3/TRBV12-4; J: TRBJ1-1; size: .; CDR3: CASSLSRNTEAFF; DNA: TGTGCCAGCAGTTTATCCCGGAACACTGAAGCTTTCTTT
D: TRBD1; V: TRBV14; J: TRBJ1-5; size: .; CDR3: CPQGDRNQPQHF; DNA: TGTCCTCAGGGGGACCGTAATCAGCCCCAGCATTTT
D: TRBD2; V: TRBV2; J: TRBJ2-2; size: .; CDR3: CASSVAAGGAGELFF; DNA: TGTGCCAGCAGTGTAGCGGCGGGGGGCGCCGGGGAGCTGTTTTTT
D: .; V: TRBV4-1; J: TRBJ1-5; size: .; CDR3: CASSQDAPATGGNQPQHF; DNA: TGCGCCAGCAGCCAAGATGCGCCAGCAACAGGTGGCAATCAGCCCCAGCATTTT
D: TRBD2; V: TRBV7-2; J: TRBJ2-3; size: .; CDR3: CASSLGLAGGQDTQYF; DNA: TGTGCCAGCAGCTTGGGACTAGCGGGGGGGCAAGATACGCAGTATTTT
D: TRBD1; V: TRBV5-1; J: TRBJ1-2; size: .; CDR3: CASSSHPGQGSFGGYTF; DNA: TGCGCCAGCAGCTCCCATCCGGGACAGGGATCATTTGGTGGCTACACCTTC
D: .; V: TRBV10-2; J: TRBJ2-3; size: .; CDR3: CASSDAASPTDTQYF; DNA: TGCGCCAGCAGTGACGCGGCTAGCCCCACAGATACGCAGTATTTT
D: TRBD1; V: TRBV18; J: TRBJ1-4; size: .; CDR3: CASSPLRDRGLEKLFF; DNA: TGTGCCAGCTCACCCCTAAGGGACAGAGGCCTTGAAAAACTGTTTTTT
D: .; V: TRBV5-5; J: TRBJ2-1; size: .; CDR3: CASNTGQPNEQFF; DNA: TGTGCCAGCAACACGGGACAACCAAATGAGCAGTTCTTC
D: .; V: TRBV7-2; J: TRBJ1-2; size: once; CDR3: CASSLAQGDGYTF; DNA: TGTGCCAGCAGCTTAGCACAGGGCGATGGCTACACCTTC
D: TRBD2; V: TRBV10-3; J: TRBJ2-1; size: .; CDR3: CAILAGGPNEQFF; DNA: TGTGCCATCTTAGCGGGGGGGCCAAATGAGCAGTTCTTC
D: TRBD1; V: TRBV6-5; J: TRBJ1-2; size: .; CDR3: CASSTYRGRDGYTF; DNA: TGTGCCAGCAGTACTTACAGGGGGCGGGATGGCTACACCTTC
D: .; V: TRBV5-1; J: TRBJ1-4; size: .; CDR3: CASSLGAGATNEKLFF; DNA: TGCGCCAGCAGCTTGGGAGCGGGTGCAACTAATGAAAAACTGTTTTTT
D: TRBD1; V: TRBV5-4; J: TRBJ1-6; size: once; CDR3: CASSTPGQGNSPLHF; DNA: TGTGCCAGCAGCACACCGGGACAGGGTAATTCACCCCTCCACTTT
D: .; V: TRBV2; J: TRBJ1-5; size: few; CDR3: CASNYRANQPQHF; DNA: TGTGCCAGCAACTACAGGGCAAATCAGCCCCAGCATTTT
D: TRBD1; V: TRBV30; J: TRBJ1-2; size: .; CDR3: CAWSLDRGYGYTF; DNA: TGTGCCTGGAGCCTTGACAGGGGCTATGGCTACACCTTC
D: TRBD1; V: TRBV4-1; J: TRBJ1-2; size: .; CDR3: CASSPKEGAGGYTF; DNA: TGCGCCAGCAGCCCAAAGGAGGGGGCGGGTGGCTACACCTTC